Shown below are 6 T cell receptor beta chains from a single sample sequenced in a study of cytomegalovirus exposure and HLA in healthy donors. The PCR used 60 Vbeta and 13 Jbeta primers. Sequencing used immunoSEQ multiplex PCR; TCRdb keeps in-frame clones, though not all of them. Of more than 85,000 clones listed, around 84% were seen once; the top ten hold roughly 1.2%. The sequencing input was PBMCs. The receptor set was obtained from a young man in good health and CMV-seronegative.

The CDR3 sequence is CAIRDRAILPNYGYTF. CDR3 DNA sequence: TGTGCCATCAGGGACAGGGCCATACTTCCAAACTATGGCTACACCTTC. The chain recombines TRBV10-3 with TRBJ1-2; 8 positions agree with TRBD1. This CDR3 is 16 amino acids long. Trimming took 6 bases from V and 2 from J; bases not matched to a gene: 11. Germline V gives CDR1 ENHRY, CDR2 SYGVKD.

This chain uses TRBV5-4 with TRBJ1-5; the D gene is possibly TRBD1 (6 bases). The CDR3 consists of 13 residues. V was shortened by 1 base and J by 5 bases, with 7 bases between the two germline ends. CDR1 is SGHNT, CDR2 YYREEE, per germline (reference sequence). The CDR3 DNA is TGTGCCAGCAGCTTGAACAGGGATCAGCCCCAGCATTTT. It encodes CASSLNRDQPQHF. Full variable domain (rest looked up from reference TRBV5-4 and TRBJ1-5): ETGVTQSPTHLIKTRGQQVTLRCSSQSGHNTVSWYQQALGQGPQFIFQYYREEENGRGNFPPRFSGLQFPNYSSELNVNALELDDSALYLCASSLNRDQPQHFGDGTRLSIL.

The rearrangement links TRBV4-1 to TRBJ2-1; possibly TRBD2 for D (5 bases). CDR3 size: 17 residues. V shed 1 base and J shed 10 bases, with 23 bases lying between them. Germline V gene lookup returns CDR1 MGHRA and CDR2 YSYEKL. Here the CDR3 DNA reads TGCGCCAGCAGCCAAGCGGCTACTAGTACCGGGCAAGGCGAGCAGTTCTTC. Translation gives CASSQAATSTGQGEQFF.

V is TRBV19 and J is TRBJ1-2; no firm D call. This CDR3 has 17 amino acids. The V end was cut by 3 bases, the J end by 0 bases, with 17 bases between. Germline CDR1 is LNHDA and CDR2 is SQIVND (reference sequence). Written as DNA, the CDR3 is TGTGCCAGTAGTATCTTCACGGCAGGCTTTACTAACTATGGCTACACCTTC. This translates into CASSIFTAGFTNYGYTF. The variable domain in full, completed from reference TRBV19 and TRBJ1-2, reads DGGITQSPKYLFRKEGQNVTLSCEQNLNHDAMYWYRQDPGQGLRLIYYSQIVNDFQKGDIAEGYSVSREKKESFPLTVTSAQKNPTAFYLCASSIFTAGFTNYGYTFGSGTRLTVV.

J is TRBJ2-1 and V is TRBV5-1; 10 nucleotides line up with TRBD2. The germline V gene encodes CDR1 SGHRS and CDR2 YFSETQ. V gave up 0 bases and J gave up 1 base; unmatched junction bases: 10. This CDR3 is built from 19 residues. CDR3 sequence (DNA): TGCGCCAGCAGCTTGGTCCCTAGCGGGGGCCTCAGGTCCTACAATGAGCAGTTCTTC. This encodes CASSLVPSGGLRSYNEQFF.

Only one count was recorded for this clone. The chain recombines TRBV28 with TRBJ2-1, with 7 bases that match TRBD2. The CDR3 extends over 18 amino acids. V gave up 5 bases and J gave up 0 bases; unmatched junction bases: 13. Germline values: CDR1 MDHEN, CDR2 SYDVKM. The CDR3 nucleotides read TGTGCCAGCAGTGAACCTACTAGCGCCTTAAGCTCCTACAATGAGCAGTTCTTC. Amino acids: CASSEPTSALSSYNEQFF.